The following is a T cell receptor (beta chain) sequence with its context. Its antigen remains unidentified. Together with a sample-barcoded 5' primer, a J-beta primer mix was included in a second PCR lasting roughly 6 to 12 cycles. Each cDNA molecule, via a template-switch adaptor with 12 random nucleotides, was tagged. TCRdb called the 5' RACE reads again in MiXCR, with one record for every CDR3 protein. The data contain some 860,000 distinct CDR3 sequences, 56% of them singletons. The data originate from a study of blood T cells in healthy people across ages. Study-wide points: Measured against age, TCR beta diversity per million T cells decreased in a roughly linear manner.

This CDR3 spans 13 amino acids. Trimming removed 7 bases from V and 5 bases from J, with 17 bases in between. In germline, CDR1 is SQVTM, CDR2 ANQGSEA. The authors drew 8.5 to 10 milliliters of peripheral blood from each donor. This clonotype was sampled from a man aged 35 to 55 in good health. The chain combines TRBV29-1 with TRBJ1-2, with a possible D match to TRBD1 (5 bases). The sequencing sample was made of blood. The DNA for the CDR3 is TGCAGCGCCAAGACCGACAGCCTTTATGGCTACACCTTC. Translated, it gives CSAKTDSLYGYTF. Filled out from reference TRBV29-1 and TRBJ1-2, the complete variable domain reads SAVISQKPSRDICQRGTSLTIQCQVDSQVTMMFWYRQQPGQSLTLIATANQGSEATYESGFVIDKFPISRPNLTFSTLTVSNMSPEDSSIYLCSAKTDSLYGYTFGSGTRLTVV.